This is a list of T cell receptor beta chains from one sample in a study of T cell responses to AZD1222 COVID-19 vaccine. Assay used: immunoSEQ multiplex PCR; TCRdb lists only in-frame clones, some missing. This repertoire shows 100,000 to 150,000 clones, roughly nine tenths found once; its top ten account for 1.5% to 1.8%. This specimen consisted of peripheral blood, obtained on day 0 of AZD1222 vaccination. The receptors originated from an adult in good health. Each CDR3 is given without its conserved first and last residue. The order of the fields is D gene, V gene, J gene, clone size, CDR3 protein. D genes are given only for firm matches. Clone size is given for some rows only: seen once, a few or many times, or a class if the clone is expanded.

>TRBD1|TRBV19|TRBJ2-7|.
ASADRRYEQY
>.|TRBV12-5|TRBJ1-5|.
ASGSPDGTLPLSNQPQH
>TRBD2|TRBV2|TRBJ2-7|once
ASRVTSGRGGEQY
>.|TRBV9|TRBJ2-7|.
ASSVGDNYEQY
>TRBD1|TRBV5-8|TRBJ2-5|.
ASRPHRGQETQY
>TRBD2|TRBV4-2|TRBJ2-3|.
ASSQGWVSGRGTDTQY
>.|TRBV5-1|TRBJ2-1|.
ASSFRNSNEQF
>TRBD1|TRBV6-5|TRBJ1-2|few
ASSRGQGNGYT
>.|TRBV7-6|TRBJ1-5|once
ASSLYLSTGTFMGNQPQH
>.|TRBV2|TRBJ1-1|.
ASSVETVSTEAF
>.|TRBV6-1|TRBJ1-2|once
ASSDVYSYLYGYT
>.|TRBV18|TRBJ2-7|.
ASSPDSYEQY